What follows are 19 T cell receptor beta chains derived from one specimen sequenced in a study of CD8+CD57+ T cells in acquired aplastic anemia (dated by TCRdb to between 2018 and 2020). Sequencing took place on an Illumina HiSeq 2000. Profiling of TCR beta VDJ combinations and CDR3 sequences used genomic DNA as the template. In-frame beta chains were kept once TCRdb had trimmed the public reads at Q25 with fastp and called clones with MiXCR. Each entry is one CDR3 protein sequence, shown with its most common DNA and genes. For this sample there are roughly 180,000 distinct CDR3 sequences; about 64% appear just once. The ten largest make up roughly 46% of the sample. The specimen sequenced was sorted CD4+, CD8+, or CD8+CD57+ T cells (not recorded which) from PBMCs. The receptor set was obtained from a human donor with severe aplastic anemia or a healthy control (not recorded which).

The chain employs TRBV10-3 and TRBJ2-1, with 7 bases fitting TRBD2. The germline V gene has CDR1 ENHRY and CDR2 SYGVKD. Losses at the gene ends were 6 bases for V and 6 bases for J; bases not matched to a gene: 5. The CDR3 covers 13 residues. CDR3 in amino acids: CAISGLGSNEQFF. For the CDR3, the DNA is TGTGCCATCAGCGGACTAGGAAGCAATGAGCAGTTCTTC.

The chain combines TRBV2 with TRBJ2-2, with 8 bases identical to TRBD1. The V and J ends lost 1 base and 5 bases, in that order; junction bases with no gene match: 3. CDR3 length: 15 residues. Germline V gene data show CDR1 as SNHLY and CDR2 as FYNNEI. CDR3 amino acids: CASSEVRTGTGELFF. CDR3 DNA: TGTGCCAGCAGTGAAGTACGGACAGGGACCGGGGAGCTGTTTTTT.

Ten or more counts support this clonotype. The chain combines TRBV9 with TRBJ2-7; no firm D call. The CDR3 totals 13 residues. Germline CDR1 SGDLS, CDR2 YYNGEE. V was trimmed by 4 bases and J by 9 bases, leaving 17 bases between them. CDR3: CASSPEAYGRQYF. The CDR3 DNA sequence: TGTGCCAGCAGCCCCGAAGCATACGGTCGGCAGTACTTC.

This clonotype was seen a few times. The chain carries TRBV20-1 and TRBJ2-7; weak D call: TRBD1 (6 bases). Germline V lookup: CDR1 DFQATT, CDR2 SNEGSKA (reference sequence). CDR3 length: 11 residues. Trimming stripped 6 bases from V and 3 bases from J, with 9 bases between. The CDR3 protein is CSAIQGYEQYF. The CDR3 bases are TGCAGTGCCATACAGGGCTACGAGCAGTACTTC.

This CDR3 reads CASSPLGTSGSNEQFF. In nucleotides, the CDR3 is TGTGCCAGCAGTCCCCTCGGGACTAGCGGGAGTAATGAGCAGTTCTTC. This chain uses TRBV25-1 with TRBJ2-1, with 14 bases that match TRBD2. V shed 5 bases, J shed 7 bases, and the junction held 7 bases outside the gene matches. The CDR3 runs to 16 residues. Germline CDR1 and CDR2: MGHDK and SYGVNS.

Details on this clonotype: Since no conserved phenylalanine or tryptophan closes the CDR3, a read error is the likely cause. The chain joins TRBV13 to TRBJ2-5; a possible D gene is TRBD2 (5 bases). This CDR3 is 14 amino acids long. Germline V CDR1 and CDR2: PRHDT, FYEKMQ (reference sequence). V gave up 5 bases and J gave up 3 bases, with 13 bases separating them. CDR3 in DNA: TGTGCCAGCAGCCTTCTAGCCTTTGAAGAGACCCAGTACCTC. This gives the protein CASSLLAFEETQYL.

The chain employs TRBV10-3 and TRBJ1-1; no clear D. Germline-derived CDR1 and CDR2 are ENHRY and SYGVKD. V lost 3 bases and J lost 7, with 15 bases in between. CDR3 length equals 14 residues. The CDR3 sequence: CAISDPLYSGEAFF. The CDR3 nucleotides read TGTGCCATCAGTGACCCACTTTACTCGGGTGAAGCTTTCTTT.

The chain combines TRBV9 with TRBJ2-1; the D is unclear. This CDR3 comprises 16 residues. V lost 3 bases and J 0 bases, leaving 13 bases between the germline ends. Germline CDR1 SGDLS, CDR2 YYNGEE. This CDR3 is CASSEIRASSYNEQFF. Here the CDR3 DNA reads TGTGCCAGCAGCGAGATCAGAGCCAGCTCCTACAATGAGCAGTTCTTC.

This clonotype was counted many times. J is TRBJ2-7 and V is TRBV7-8; D gene unclear. Trimming took 4 bases from V and 3 from J, leaving 16 bases between them. Looked up from germline, CDR1 is SGHVS and CDR2 is FQNEAQ. The CDR3 length is 15 residues. The DNA for the CDR3 is TGTGCCAGCAGCTCCGGTGGGCACTTTCTCTACGAGCAGTACTTC. Its protein is CASSSGGHFLYEQYF.

The chain couples TRBV7-9 to TRBJ1-4; a possible D gene is TRBD1 (6 bases). The CDR3 contains 15 residues. V lost 10 bases, J lost 4 bases, and 19 bases lay in between. In germline, CDR1 is SEHNR, CDR2 FQNEAQ (reference sequence). The CDR3 DNA sequence: TGTGCCATTCAACAAGGGGGGAGATTTAATGAAAAACTGTTTTTT. As protein: CAIQQGGRFNEKLFF.

This chain connects TRBV7-9 to TRBJ2-1; D assignment may be TRBD1 or TRBD2 (5 bases each). The V gene lost 5 bases and the J gene lost 4 bases, with 12 bases spanning the gap. The V gene's germline CDR1 is SEHNR and CDR2 FQNEAQ (reference sequence). The CDR3 is 14 residues long. The CDR3 DNA follows: TGTGCCAGCAGCAAGAGAGGGGTATACAATGAGCAGTTCTTC. This encodes CASSKRGVYNEQFF. Drawing the rest from reference TRBV7-9 and TRBJ2-1, the complete variable domain is DTGVSQNPRHKITKRGQNVTFRCDPISEHNRLYWYRQTLGQGPEFLTYFQNEAQLEKSRLLSDRFSAERPKGSFSTLEIQRTEQGDSAMYLCASSKRGVYNEQFFGPGTRLTVL.

The V gene is TRBV19, the J gene TRBJ1-5; maybe TRBD1 (5 bases). The germline V gene has CDR1 LNHDA and CDR2 SQIVND (reference sequence). This CDR3 is built from 14 residues. V dropped 7 bases and J dropped 3 bases, with 13 bases sitting between them. CDR3 coding DNA: TGTGCCAGTAAGAGAGGGGCATACAATCAGCCCCAGCATTTT. Translating it yields CASKRGAYNQPQHF.

This clonotype was detected ten times or more. The chain carries TRBV29-1 and TRBJ2-2, with 10 nucleotides matching TRBD2. CDR1 and CDR2 from the germline V gene are SQVTM and ANQGSEA. The CDR3 is 14 residues long. The trim removed 4 bases at V and 5 bases at J, leaving 4 bases unmatched. CDR3 nucleotide sequence: TGCAGCGTTGTAATAGCGGGGGGTACCGGGGAGCTGTTTTTT. This translates into CSVVIAGGTGELFF.

J is TRBJ2-2 and V is TRBV20-1; unclear D gene. V dropped 3 bases and J dropped 6 bases, with 8 bases sitting between them. CDR1 and CDR2 from the germline V gene are DFQATT and SNEGSKA (reference sequence). This CDR3 is built from 12 residues. CDR3 nucleotide sequence: TGCAGTGCTAGGGACGGCCCCGGGGAGCTGTTTTTT. Translating gives CSARDGPGELFF.

The gene calls are TRBV7-8 and TRBJ1-1, with D unclear. From germline, CDR1 is SGHVS and CDR2 FQNEAQ. CDR3 length: 16 amino acids. The germline V and J ends were trimmed by 0 bases and 1 base, with 12 bases remaining between them. DNA of the CDR3: TGTGCCAGCAGCTTAGCGCATTCCCTTGGGAACACTGAAGCTTTCTTT. This sequence encodes CASSLAHSLGNTEAFF. The variable domain in full, with the rest retrieved from reference TRBV7-8 and TRBJ1-1, is GAGVSQSPRYKVAKRGQDVALRCDPISGHVSLFWYQQALGQGPEFLTYFQNEAQLDKSGLPSDRFFAERPEGSVSTLKIQRTQQEDSAVYLCASSLAHSLGNTEAFFGQGTRLTVV.

The chain joins TRBV9 to TRBJ2-1, with 10 positions matching TRBD2. With 0 bases clipped from V and 7 bases from J, the junction kept 4 bases outside the gene matches. CDR1 is SGDLS, CDR2 YYNGEE, per germline. This CDR3 has 15 residues. The CDR3 region has the DNA TGTGCCAGCAGCGTAGGGACTAGCGGAAGAAATGAGCAGTTCTTC. It encodes CASSVGTSGRNEQFF.

This chain connects TRBV10-2 to TRBJ2-3, with D possibly TRBD1 on 6 matching bases. Germline V gives CDR1 WSHSY, CDR2 SAAADI. The V gene lost 3 bases and the J gene lost 4 bases, with 14 bases spanning the gap. The CDR3 extends over 15 amino acids. For the CDR3, the DNA is TGCGCCAGCAGTGAAACCGGGACAATAGCAGATACGCAGTATTTT. Translating gives CASSETGTIADTQYF.

This clonotype appeared many times. The J gene is TRBJ2-7, the V gene TRBV12-3 or TRBV12-4; D may be TRBD1 (6 bases). Trimming removed 4 bases at V and 4 bases at J, with 17 bases between. The CDR3 spans 15 residues. The CDR3 sequence: CASSYSRDTYYEQYF. The CDR3 coding sequence is TGTGCCAGCAGTTACTCCCGGGACACTTATTACGAGCAGTACTTC.

This chain links TRBV13 with TRBJ1-5; 7 nucleotides line up with TRBD1. Trimming cost V 4 bases and J 12 bases; bases outside gene matches: 9. Germline V gene sequence: CDR1 PRHDT, CDR2 FYEKMQ (reference sequence). This CDR3 is 13 amino acids long. CDR3 coding DNA: TGTGCCAGCAGCTCGGGACAGAGGGGGCTCCAGCATTTT. It codes for CASSSGQRGLQHF.